This T cell receptor beta chain was captured by sequencing in a study of radiotherapy plus CTLA-4 blockade in lung cancer. Looking at the study overall: Disease control reached about 28%, with objective responses in under 20%.

Focal radiation with ipilimumab CTLA-4 blockade was given to patients with chemo-refractory metastatic non-small-cell lung cancer. The method was immunoSEQ multiplex PCR; TCRdb's version includes in-frame clones alone and lacks a portion of them. The top ten clones hold approximately 4% of a sample with roughly 62,000 clones, 60% to 80% of them seen once. Regarding the study as a whole: Early blood T cell clone dynamics reportedly forecast response best, with interferon-beta. Clones derived from tumor TCRs expanded in blood after radiotherapy plus ipilimumab.

On this clone itself: Its antigen remains unknown.

Germline trimming cut 4 bases from V and 4 bases from J; bases unmatched to any gene: 8. The CDR3 covers 15 residues. CDR1 is SGHNT, CDR2 YYREEE, per germline (reference sequence). This TCR was recovered from a human donor with non-small cell lung cancer who had a complete response to radiotherapy plus ipilimumab. Material: peripheral blood, obtained from a patient treated with radiotherapy plus ipilimumab. The rearrangement joins TRBV5-4 to TRBJ2-1, with TRBD1 matching 7 bases. The CDR3: CASSGGQPLYNEQFF. CDR3 sequence (DNA): TGTGCCAGCAGCGGGGGACAGCCACTATACAATGAGCAGTTCTTC.